This TCR beta chain was found in a study of T-cell reconstitution after alpha-beta-depleted transplantation in children. V lost 5 bases to trimming and J lost 6 bases; unmatched junction nucleotides: 6. Germline V gene sequence: CDR1 SGHVS, CDR2 FNYEAQ. CDR3 length equals 16 residues. Findings and limits, study-wide: Reportedly, roughly two months post-transplant, alpha-beta T cells arose from several hundred expanded graft clones. T cells produced anew were the main source of T-cell counts and diversity one year after transplant.

TCRbeta library preparation incorporated unique molecular identifiers. TCRdb re-called the PCR reads through MiXCR, storing one row per CDR3 protein. This table holds more than 300,000 distinct CDR3 sequences, 15% to 20% found once. This clonotype has only a few counts. The target antigen is unknown. The origin of this receptor is a male patient aged 2 to 10 who had a stem cell transplant for acute lymphoblastic leukemia, so the T cells may come from the graft donor. The material sequenced was PBMCs, mostly from graft donor cells, taken 360 days after TCRalphabeta/CD19-depleted stem cell transplant. The chain employs TRBV7-6 and TRBJ2-2; 13 bases agree with TRBD2. DNA for the CDR3: TGTGCCAGCAGCCAGGGACTAGCGGGATCCGCCGGGGAGCTGTTTTTT. Translation gives CASSQGLAGSAGELFF.